This TCR beta chain was captured by sequencing in a study of blood T cell repertoires in COVID-19. Study in general: Both acute and convalescent COVID-19 samples were obtained from the United States, Italy and Spain. The analysed material was cDNA or gDNA that came from T cells, B-cell-depleted T cells, or PBMCs.

The protocol was immunoSEQ multiplex PCR, while the TCRdb copy is restricted to in-frame clones and leaves out a portion. The table shows approximately 470,000 clones, with approximately 83% occurring only once. Trimming removed 4 bases from V and 6 bases from J; junction bases left unmatched: 15. Germline CDR1 reads SGHRS; CDR2 reads YFSETQ. The CDR3 length is 18 residues. The chain has TRBV5-1 and TRBJ2-7; 14 positions match TRBD2. Sequencing was carried out using peripheral blood. This clonotype was obtained from a human donor in a cohort sampled during active COVID-19. The CDR3 sequence: CASSERTSGRLLLGEQYF. The CDR3 DNA follows: TGCGCCAGCAGCGAGCGGACTAGCGGGAGGCTGCTACTAGGCGAGCAGTACTTC.